The clone carrying this TCR beta chain showed up just a few times. Antigen unknown. This sample was taken from a study of T cell repertoires in cytomegalovirus infection. Findings and limits, study-wide: Identification of carriers of CMV plus the relevant HLA was performed using cumulative public TCR beta family frequency.

Each CDR3 protein is one row after TCRdb ran MiXCR on the reads. The sample records approximately 490,000 distinct CDR3 sequences, approximately 10% being singletons. The length of the CDR3 is 12 residues. V was pared by 10 bases and J by 2 bases, with 3 bases of the junction left unmatched. Germline-derived CDR1 and CDR2 are MNHEY and SMNVEV (reference sequence). The material sequenced was PBMCs. The chain combines TRBV27 with TRBJ1-2; 8 bases fit TRBD1. The TCR was taken from a human donor in good health (CMV status not recorded). Some clones in this sample may be carry-over from other donors' samples. Written as DNA, the CDR3 is TGTGCCATTCGACAGGGGAACTATGGCTACACCTTC. It yields the protein CAIRQGNYGYTF.